This entry lists 3 T cell receptor beta chains sequenced from one sample in a study of blood T cell repertoires in COVID-19. The protocol was immunoSEQ multiplex PCR, while the TCRdb copy is restricted to in-frame clones and leaves out a portion. This sample has approximately 300,000 clones, with about nine tenths found just once. The sequencing sample was made of peripheral blood. The receptors originated from a man aged 50 to 60 with active or convalescent COVID-19.

The chain links TRBV13 to TRBJ2-4; 10 nucleotides line up with TRBD1. Germline values: CDR1 PRHDT, CDR2 FYEKMQ (reference sequence). Trimming removed 5 bases from V and 8 bases from J; junction bases left unmatched: 6. The CDR3 totals 14 residues. The CDR3 DNA follows: TGTGCCAGCAGCAACCGGGACAGGGGTGACATTCAGTACTTC. Its translation: CASSNRDRGDIQYF.

This rearrangement joins TRBV2 to TRBJ1-2; D unresolved. The CDR3 totals 11 residues. Germline CDR1 reads SNHLY; CDR2 reads FYNNEI. Deletions cut 5 bases from V and 8 bases from J, with 9 bases between. This CDR3 reads CASSRAWGYTF. CDR3 nucleotide sequence: TGTGCCAGCAGTCGAGCCTGGGGCTACACCTTC.

This clone showed up just a few times. The rearrangement uses TRBV19 and TRBJ2-3; no definite D call. CDR1 is LNHDA, CDR2 SQIVND, per germline (reference sequence). This CDR3 region has 12 residues. Trimming removed 3 bases from V and 7 bases from J, with 8 bases in between. The CDR3 DNA sequence: TGTGCCAGTAGTATCGCGGAGAATACGCAGTATTTT. It yields the protein CASSIAENTQYF.